What follows are 2 T cell receptor beta chains derived from one specimen sequenced in a study of T cell changes during pregnancy in multiple sclerosis. Clones were sequenced by immunoSEQ multiplex PCR, and TCRdb holds only the in-frame ones, with some missing. The sample includes some 40,000 clones, 91% of them seen just once. The sample here was CD4+ T cells from peripheral blood mononuclear cells, taken in the third trimester of pregnancy. These receptors came from a female donor in good health, enrolled as a control in a pregnancy study.

This chain links TRBV30 with TRBJ2-7; TRBD1 matches at 7 bases. Germline CDR1 GTSNPN, CDR2 SVGIG (reference sequence). J gave up 5 bases and V 5 bases, and 9 bases lay outside the gene matches. This CDR3 is built from 13 residues. The DNA of the CDR3 is TGTGCCTGGGGCAGACAGGGTGGGCACGAGCAGTACTTC. Translating it yields CAWGRQGGHEQYF. Full variable domain (remainder filled in from reference TRBV30 and TRBJ2-7): SQTIHQWPATLVQPVGSPLSLECTVEGTSNPNLYWYRQAAGRGLQLLFYSVGIGQISSEVPQNLSASRPQDRQFILSSKKLLLSDSGFYLCAWGRQGGHEQYFGPGTRLTVT.

The rearrangement joins TRBV7-8 to TRBJ2-7, with 11 bases identical to TRBD2. The CDR3 length is 14 residues. Germline CDR1 reads SGHVS; CDR2 reads FQNEAQ. The ends lost 2 bases at V and 4 bases at J; junction bases unmatched: 1. This CDR3 reads CASSLLAGGYEQYF. CDR3 nucleotide sequence: TGTGCCAGCAGCTTATTAGCGGGAGGGTACGAGCAGTACTTC.